Listed below are T cell receptor beta chains from one sample, sequenced in a study of T cells in pancreatic ductal adenocarcinoma. Clones were read by immunoSEQ multiplex PCR, and TCRdb kept only the in-frame ones, dropping some. The sample includes about 100,000 clones, nearly 95% of them seen just once. The source material was PBMCs. The receptor source for this set is a human donor with pancreatic ductal adenocarcinoma. Both conserved end residues are part of each CDR3. D genes are given only for firm matches. The size entry is marked missing in some rows and otherwise reads once, few, many or a size class.

J | D | V | size | CDR3 | DNA
TRBJ1-4 | TRBD1 | TRBV30 | . | CAWSRGRDSEKLFF | TGTGCCTGGAGCAGGGGGCGCGACAGTGAAAAACTGTTTTTT
TRBJ2-7 | . | TRBV28 | . | CASSHGTPTYEQYF | TGTGCCAGCAGTCACGGGACTCCCACCTACGAGCAGTACTTC
TRBJ2-7 | . | TRBV13 | once | CASTGGDEQYF | TGTGCCAGTACCGGGGGTGACGAGCAGTACTTC
TRBJ2-7 | . | TRBV6-6 | . | CASSYSRDEQYF | TGTGCCAGCAGTTACTCGAGGGACGAGCAGTACTTC
TRBJ2-3 | . | TRBV19 | . | CASSIRITDTQYF | TGTGCCAGTAGTATCAGAATCACAGATACGCAGTATTTT
TRBJ1-2 | . | TRBV28 | . | CASSRGAVGYTF | TGTGCCAGCAGTCGGGGGGCGGTCGGCTACACCTTC
TRBJ2-7 | . | TRBV28 | . | CASNKGRSGQYF | TGTGCCAGCAACAAGGGGCGGAGTGGGCAGTACTTC
TRBJ2-3 | TRBD1 | TRBV11-3 | . | CASSLRGTGTTDTQYF | TGTGCCAGCAGCTTAAGGGGGACAGGTACAACAGATACGCAGTATTTT
TRBJ2-2 | . | TRBV7-2 | . | CASSLRGQNTGELFF | TGTGCCAGCAGCTTAAGGGGACAAAACACCGGGGAGCTGTTTTTT
TRBJ2-3 | TRBD2 | TRBV27 | . | CASSWREGDTQYF | TGTGCCAGCAGTTGGCGGGAGGGAGATACGCAGTATTTT
TRBJ2-1 | TRBD2 | TRBV11-2 | . | CASSKREERYNEQFF | TGTGCCAGCAGCAAGCGGGAGGAACGGTACAATGAGCAGTTCTTC
TRBJ2-3 | TRBD2 | TRBV25-1 | . | CASSASPGGRGDTQYF | TGTGCCAGCAGTGCATCCCCCGGCGGGAGGGGGGATACGCAGTATTTT
TRBJ2-1 | TRBD2 | TRBV15 | once | CATSRDLGLAANEQFF | TGTGCCACCAGCAGAGATCTAGGACTAGCGGCCAATGAGCAGTTCTTC
TRBJ2-3 | . | TRBV10-1 | . | CASSEAGQSSTDTQYF | TGCGCCAGCAGTGAAGCAGGACAGAGCAGCACAGATACGCAGTATTTT
TRBJ1-4 | . | TRBV5-1 | . | CASSYRGEGGKEKLFF | TGCGCCAGCAGCTACCGGGGCGAAGGGGGTAAAGAAAAACTGTTTTTT
TRBJ2-3 | TRBD2 | TRBV10-3 | . | CATGASGEATDTQYF | TGTGCCACAGGGGCTAGCGGGGAAGCGACAGATACGCAGTATTTT
TRBJ2-3 | . | TRBV19 | . | CASSVQDGTDTQYF | TGTGCCAGTAGTGTCCAGGATGGCACAGATACGCAGTATTTT
TRBJ2-7 | TRBD1 | TRBV19 | . | CASSIQGQGAFEQYF | TGTGCCAGTAGTATCCAAGGACAGGGAGCTTTCGAGCAGTACTTC
TRBJ2-5 | . | TRBV7-3 | . | CASSLNAGETQYF | TGTGCCAGCAGCTTAAACGCAGGAGAGACCCAGTACTTC
TRBJ2-7 | . | TRBV5-4 | . | CASSLRPERYEQYF | TGTGCCAGCAGCTTGCGACCTGAGCGGTACGAGCAGTACTTC
TRBJ1-2 | . | TRBV6-1 | . | CASSAQVYGYTF | TGTGCCAGCAGTGCACAGGTCTATGGCTACACCTTC
TRBJ1-5 | . | TRBV29-1 | . | CSVATQGGSNQPQHF | TGCAGCGTAGCTACACAGGGCGGGAGCAATCAGCCCCAGCATTTT